The next 25 T cell receptor beta chains were all read from a single sample in a study of CD8+CD57+ T cells in acquired aplastic anemia. Flow cytometry had shown expanded CD8+CD57+ cells in the patients chosen for sequencing. According to the study, genomic DNA was the template for TCR beta VDJ and CDR3 profiling. TCRdb redid the calling of the reads with MiXCR, one entry per CDR3 protein. The sample has 150,000 to 180,000 distinct CDR3 sequences, just over 50% seen once. The material sequenced was sorted CD4+, CD8+, or CD8+CD57+ T cells (not recorded which) from PBMCs. These receptors all stem from a human donor with aplastic anemia.

This clonotype came up many times. The V and J genes are TRBV11-2 and TRBJ2-7, with TRBD2 matching over 12 bases. The J segment lost 4 bases and the V segment lost 5 bases, leaving 6 bases of the junction unmatched. The CDR3 totals 15 residues. The V gene's germline CDR1 is SGHAT and CDR2 FQNNGV. The CDR3 bases are TGTGCCAGCAGCCTAGGGACTAGCGGGCTATACGAGCAGTACTTC. Encoded protein: CASSLGTSGLYEQYF.

This clonotype has more than one count but fewer than ten. The CDR3 here is CASSIGQVNTEAFF. The CDR3 DNA is TGTGCCAGTAGTATAGGGCAAGTGAACACTGAAGCTTTCTTT. The rearrangement links TRBV19 to TRBJ1-1; no clear D. The CDR3 extends over 14 amino acids. Germline assignment: CDR1 LNHDA and CDR2 SQIVND (reference sequence). V was trimmed by 1 base and J by 0 bases, leaving 6 bases between them.

This sequence joins TRBV7-6 and TRBJ1-2, with TRBD1 matching over 9 bases. With 5 bases clipped from V and 7 bases from J, the junction kept 14 bases outside the gene matches. The CDR3 is made up of 16 amino acids. CDR1 and CDR2 from the germline V gene are SGHVS and FNYEAQ. CDR3 bases: TGTGCCAGCAGCGCCCCCGGGACAGGGATCGGGGTTGGCTACACCTTC. As protein: CASSAPGTGIGVGYTF.

The chain couples TRBV20-1 to TRBJ1-2, with D possibly TRBD1 on 5 matching bases. Germline V gene data show CDR1 as DFQATT and CDR2 as SNEGSKA (reference sequence). Trimming left V 3 bases short and J 7 bases short, with 12 bases between. CDR3 length: 12 amino acids. The CDR3 region is CSASRDGFGYTF. The CDR3 nucleotides are TGCAGTGCTAGTAGGGACGGATTTGGCTACACCTTC.

The rearrangement joins TRBV24-1 to TRBJ2-7; no clear D. CDR1 KGHDR and CDR2 SFDVKD come from the germline V gene. CDR3 size: 14 residues. The V and J ends lost 3 bases and 0 bases respectively, with 8 bases between them. The CDR3 here is CATSDVTSSYEQYF. The CDR3 bases are TGTGCCACCAGTGATGTGACGAGCTCCTACGAGCAGTACTTC.

This rearrangement joins TRBV24-1 to TRBJ2-1; D is unclear. CDR1 and CDR2 from the germline V gene are KGHDR and SFDVKD. The CDR3 is 13 amino acids. With 5 bases removed from V and 0 bases from J, the gap between germline ends came to 4 bases. The CDR3 protein is CATSGVSYNEQFF. CDR3 nucleotides: TGTGCCACCAGTGGGGTCTCCTACAATGAGCAGTTCTTC.

The sample holds one count of this clonotype. The chain joins TRBV20-1 to TRBJ2-1; D is unresolved. CDR1 and CDR2 (germline): DFQATT, SNEGSKA (reference sequence). Trimming removed 6 bases from V and 12 bases from J, with 15 bases in between. The CDR3 loop spans 11 amino acids. CDR3 coding DNA: TGCAGTGCAAGTGAACACGCCAGGCAGTTCTTC. Translating gives CSASEHARQFF.

The chain recombines TRBV19 with TRBJ2-7, with 8 bases aligning to TRBD1. This CDR3 comprises 14 residues. Germline V gene data show CDR1 as LNHDA and CDR2 as SQIVND (reference sequence). J was trimmed by 5 bases and V by 5 bases; bases with no gene match: 8. The CDR3 region is CASSPRQGTDEQYF. The CDR3 bases are TGTGCCAGTAGTCCGCGACAGGGGACGGACGAGCAGTACTTC.

This clonotype was counted a few times. This chain links TRBV27 with TRBJ2-1; TRBD2 aligns across 7 bases. Germline assignment: CDR1 MNHEY and CDR2 SMNVEV (reference sequence). The CDR3 sequence is 16 residues long. V lost 5 bases and J lost 0; bases outside the gene matches: 7. The CDR3 region has the DNA TGTGCCAGCAGTGAAAGCGGGGCGAGCTCCTACAATGAGCAGTTCTTC. Translating gives CASSESGASSYNEQFF.

There are a few counts of this clonotype. The conserved final phenylalanine or tryptophan is absent from the CDR3, which likely points to a read error. V gene TRBV10-3 combines with J gene TRBJ2-7; 8 bases align to TRBD2. The length of the CDR3 is 13 residues. Germline CDR1 ENHRY, CDR2 SYGVKD. V trimming: 8 bases; J trimming: 2 bases; junction bases outside the gene matches: 5. CDR3 nucleotide sequence: TGTGCCATCGTCGGACTAGCCACCTACGAGCAGTACCTC. Translated, it gives CAIVGLATYEQYL.

J is TRBJ2-1 and V is TRBV20-1; D ambiguous. Looked up from germline, CDR1 is DFQATT and CDR2 is SNEGSKA (reference sequence). The CDR3 is made up of 11 amino acids. The V and J ends lost 2 bases and 7 bases respectively, with 6 bases between them. The CDR3 coding sequence is TGCAGTGCTAGATGGAATAATGAGCAGTTCTTC. It yields the protein CSARWNNEQFF.

The J gene is TRBJ2-5, the V gene TRBV7-9; D possibly uses TRBD1 or TRBD2 (6 bases each). The germline CDR1 and CDR2 sequences are SEHNR and FQNEAQ (reference sequence). This CDR3 spans 14 amino acids. V was shortened by 4 bases and J by 1 base, with 10 bases between the two germline ends. CDR3 sequence (DNA): TGTGCCAGCAGCTATTCGGGGGCCCAAGAGACCCAGTACTTC. Amino acids: CASSYSGAQETQYF.

Notes on this clonotype: A read error may account for a junction end that differs from germline. The chain uses TRBV4-1 and TRBJ2-1, with D possibly TRBD2 on 5 matching bases. This CDR3 has 16 residues. Germline CDR1 is MGHRA and CDR2 is YSYEKL. The CDR3 spells CASSQDWSGAYNEQFF. The CDR3 bases are TGTGCCAGCAGCCAAGATTGGAGCGGAGCCTACAATGAGCAGTTCTTC.

Concerning this clonotype: This may stem from a read error, because a much larger clone lies one nucleotide away. The CDR3 protein is CASSDAGGTDTQYF. In nucleotides, the CDR3 is TGTGCCAGCAGTGACGCGGGGGGGACAGATACGCAGTATTTT. The chain combines TRBV6-4 with TRBJ2-3; 9 nucleotides agree with TRBD2. Germline V lookup: CDR1 MRHNA, CDR2 SNTAGT. The CDR3 is 14 amino acids. V dropped 2 bases and J dropped 3; count of bases not matched to a gene: 0.

The genes are TRBV2 and TRBJ2-7; 12 bases are a match to TRBD2. There are 15 residues in the CDR3. The V gene end was trimmed by 6 bases and the J gene end by 4 bases; junction bases not matched to a gene: 7. The V gene's germline CDR1 is SNHLY and CDR2 FYNNEI. DNA for the CDR3: TGTGCCAGCAGCCGGACTAGCGGGGCTTCTTACGAGCAGTACTTC. Translation: CASSRTSGASYEQYF.

In its sample, this clonotype was seen many times. The chain is built from TRBV10-3 and TRBJ2-1, with D unresolved. Germline-derived CDR1 and CDR2 are ENHRY and SYGVKD. This CDR3 is 13 amino acids long. V shed 2 bases and J shed 7 bases, with 9 bases lying between them. Here the CDR3 DNA reads TGTGCCATCAGTGAGGACTTTGAGAATGAGCAGTTCTTC. It translates to CAISEDFENEQFF.

The chain employs TRBV20-1 and TRBJ2-7; D is possibly TRBD1 (6 bases). Germline values: CDR1 DFQATT, CDR2 SNEGSKA (reference sequence). V lost 4 bases, J lost 7 bases, and 17 bases lay in between. This CDR3 region has 13 residues. The CDR3, as DNA: TGCAGTGCTAACTTGGCTCCAGGGGTAGAGCAGTACTTC. Translated: CSANLAPGVEQYF.

Here the CDR3 reads CSVEFGGGNTEAFF. The DNA for the CDR3 is TGCAGCGTTGAATTTGGAGGGGGCAACACTGAAGCTTTCTTT. The V and J genes are TRBV29-1 and TRBJ1-1; 7 bases map to TRBD1. V gave up 2 bases and J gave up 2 bases; unmatched junction bases: 5. The CDR3 is 14 amino acids. Germline V gene lookup returns CDR1 SQVTM and CDR2 ANQGSEA. Based on the CDR3 plus reference TRBV29-1 and TRBJ1-1, the full variable domain is SAVISQKPSRDICQRGTSLTIQCQVDSQVTMMFWYRQQPGQSLTLIATANQGSEATYESGFVIDKFPISRPNLTFSTLTVSNMSPEDSSIYLCSVEFGGGNTEAFFGQGTRLTVV.

This clonotype came up many times. The chain uses TRBV20-1 and TRBJ2-7; D remains ambiguous. The CDR3 spans 13 residues. Germline V gives CDR1 DFQATT, CDR2 SNEGSKA (reference sequence). V lost 3 bases, J lost 3 bases, and 12 bases lay in between. This chain's CDR3 is CSASPPVGYEQYF. CDR3 coding DNA: TGCAGTGCTAGCCCCCCGGTCGGCTACGAGCAGTACTTC.

This chain joins TRBV20-1 and TRBJ1-2; 10 positions match TRBD1. Losses at the gene ends were 2 bases for V and 5 bases for J; bases not matched to a gene: 5. The length of the CDR3 is 14 residues. CDR1 and CDR2 (germline): DFQATT, SNEGSKA (reference sequence). The CDR3 region is CSARRTGGLYGYTF. The DNA of the CDR3 is TGCAGTGCTAGAAGGACAGGGGGACTATATGGCTACACCTTC.

In its sample, this clonotype was seen many times. V is TRBV5-1 and J is TRBJ2-1; D might be TRBD1 or TRBD2, each matching 5 bases. V lost 3 bases and J 0 bases, leaving 10 bases between the germline ends. The CDR3 consists of 15 residues. Germline V gives CDR1 SGHRS, CDR2 YFSETQ. In DNA, the CDR3 is TGCGCCAGCAGCTCCGGGACGGACTCCTACAATGAGCAGTTCTTC. Translating it yields CASSSGTDSYNEQFF.

The chain carries TRBV19 and TRBJ1-6; D gene uncertain. The CDR3 runs 13 residues. Per germline, CDR1 LNHDA and CDR2 SQIVND (reference sequence). V lost 3 bases, J lost 10 bases, and 10 bases lay in between. CDR3 loop: CASSMALESPLHF. The CDR3 bases are TGTGCCAGTAGTATGGCATTGGAGTCACCCCTCCACTTT. The full variable domain, with the rest looked up from reference TRBV19 and TRBJ1-6, is DGGITQSPKYLFRKEGQNVTLSCEQNLNHDAMYWYRQDPGQGLRLIYYSQIVNDFQKGDIAEGYSVSREKKESFPLTVTSAQKNPTAFYLCASSMALESPLHFGNGTRLTVT.

This clonotype has more than one count but fewer than ten. The V call is TRBV27, the J call TRBJ1-2, with no clear D. The CDR3 totals 16 residues. Trimming cost V 0 bases and J 0 bases, with 11 bases left between them. The germline CDR1 and CDR2 sequences are MNHEY and SMNVEV (reference sequence). The CDR3 sequence: CASSLSVGEANYGYTF. For the CDR3, the DNA is TGTGCCAGCAGTTTATCGGTCGGGGAAGCTAACTATGGCTACACCTTC.

This chain connects TRBV20-1 to TRBJ2-3, with D possibly TRBD2 on 5 matching bases. Looked up from germline, CDR1 is DFQATT and CDR2 is SNEGSKA (reference sequence). Trimming pared 1 base from V and 4 bases from J, leaving 9 bases between. The CDR3 has 13 residues. This chain's CDR3 is CSARGVGADTQYF. DNA for the CDR3: TGCAGTGCTAGAGGAGTCGGGGCAGATACGCAGTATTTT.

This clonotype appeared once. The rearrangement links TRBV6-1 to TRBJ2-5, with D perhaps matching TRBD1 (6 bases). Trimming shortened V by 4 bases and J by 5 bases, and 17 bases separated the two germline ends. Germline CDR1 MNHNS, CDR2 SASEGT. CDR3 length equals 15 residues. CDR3 region: CASSVGSGELETQYF. In DNA form, the CDR3 reads TGTGCCAGCAGTGTAGGCTCAGGGGAGTTGGAGACCCAGTACTTC.